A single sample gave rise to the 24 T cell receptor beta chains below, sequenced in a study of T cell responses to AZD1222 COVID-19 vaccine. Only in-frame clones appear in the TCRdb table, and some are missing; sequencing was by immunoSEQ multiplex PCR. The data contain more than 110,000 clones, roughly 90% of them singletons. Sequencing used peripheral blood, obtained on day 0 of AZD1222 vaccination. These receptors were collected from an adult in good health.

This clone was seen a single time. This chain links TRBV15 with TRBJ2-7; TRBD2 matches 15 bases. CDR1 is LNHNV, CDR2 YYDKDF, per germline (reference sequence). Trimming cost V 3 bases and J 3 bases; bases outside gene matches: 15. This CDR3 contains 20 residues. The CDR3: CATSRVDGLAGGQRNYEQYF. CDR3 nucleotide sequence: TGTGCCACCAGCAGGGTAGACGGACTAGCGGGGGGGCAGAGGAACTACGAGCAGTACTTC.

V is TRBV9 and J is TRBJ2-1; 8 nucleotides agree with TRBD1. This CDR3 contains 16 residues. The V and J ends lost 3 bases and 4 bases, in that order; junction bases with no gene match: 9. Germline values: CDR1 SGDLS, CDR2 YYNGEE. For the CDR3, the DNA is TGTGCCAGCAGCGGAGGGACAGGCTCAGGGTACAATGAGCAGTTCTTC. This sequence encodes CASSGGTGSGYNEQFF.

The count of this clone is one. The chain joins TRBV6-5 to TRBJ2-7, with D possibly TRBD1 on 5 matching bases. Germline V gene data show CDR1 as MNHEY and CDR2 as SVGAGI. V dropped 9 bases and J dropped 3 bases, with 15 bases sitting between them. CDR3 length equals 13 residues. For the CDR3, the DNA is TGTGCCAGTTTCAGGGCGAACGGCTACGAGCAGTACTTC. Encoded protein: CASFRANGYEQYF.

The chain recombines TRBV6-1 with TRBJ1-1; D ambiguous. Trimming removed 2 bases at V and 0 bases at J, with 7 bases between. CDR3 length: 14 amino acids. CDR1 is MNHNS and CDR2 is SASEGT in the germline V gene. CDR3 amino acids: CASSELTLNTEAFF. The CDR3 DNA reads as TGTGCCAGCAGTGAACTCACCTTGAACACTGAAGCTTTCTTT.

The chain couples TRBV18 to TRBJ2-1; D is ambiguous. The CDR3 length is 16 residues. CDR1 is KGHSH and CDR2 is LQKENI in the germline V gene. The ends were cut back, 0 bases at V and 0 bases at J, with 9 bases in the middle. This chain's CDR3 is CASSPPGWSSYNEQFF. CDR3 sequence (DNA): TGTGCCAGCTCACCACCGGGCTGGAGCTCCTACAATGAGCAGTTCTTC.

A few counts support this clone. CDR3 amino acids: CAWGETGESTNEKLFF. The CDR3 DNA sequence: TGTGCCTGGGGTGAAACAGGGGAATCAACTAATGAAAAACTGTTTTTT. The chain combines TRBV30 with TRBJ1-4, with TRBD1 matching over 7 bases. Trimming took 5 bases from V and 0 from J; bases not matched to a gene: 9. Germline CDR1 is GTSNPN and CDR2 is SVGIG (reference sequence). This CDR3 region has 16 residues.

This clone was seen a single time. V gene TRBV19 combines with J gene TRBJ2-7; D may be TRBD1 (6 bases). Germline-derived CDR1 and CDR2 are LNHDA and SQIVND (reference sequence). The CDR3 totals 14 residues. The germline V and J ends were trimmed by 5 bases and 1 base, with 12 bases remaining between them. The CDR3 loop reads CASSYIDRSYEQYF. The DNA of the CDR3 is TGTGCCAGTAGTTACATCGACAGGTCCTACGAGCAGTACTTC.

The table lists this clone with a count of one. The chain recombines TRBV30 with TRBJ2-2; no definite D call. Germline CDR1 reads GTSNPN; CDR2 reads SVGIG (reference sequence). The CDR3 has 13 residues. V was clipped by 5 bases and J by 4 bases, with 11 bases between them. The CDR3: CAWVIFPTGELFF. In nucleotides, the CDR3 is TGTGCCTGGGTTATCTTCCCCACCGGGGAGCTGTTTTTT. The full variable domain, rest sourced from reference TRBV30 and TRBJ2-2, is SQTIHQWPATLVQPVGSPLSLECTVEGTSNPNLYWYRQAAGRGLQLLFYSVGIGQISSEVPQNLSASRPQDRQFILSSKKLLLSDSGFYLCAWVIFPTGELFFGEGSRLTVL.

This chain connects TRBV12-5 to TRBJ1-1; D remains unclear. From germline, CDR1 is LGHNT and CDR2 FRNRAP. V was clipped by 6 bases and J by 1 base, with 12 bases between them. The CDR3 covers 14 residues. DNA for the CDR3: TGTGCTAGTGGCTCCAACTACAGGAACACTGAAGCTTTCTTT. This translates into CASGSNYRNTEAFF.

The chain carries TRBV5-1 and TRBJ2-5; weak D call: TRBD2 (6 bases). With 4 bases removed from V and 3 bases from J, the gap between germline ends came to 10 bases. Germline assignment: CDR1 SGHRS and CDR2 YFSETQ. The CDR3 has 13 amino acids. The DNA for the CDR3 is TGCGCCAGCAGCCCGGGGGTGAAAGAGACCCAGTACTTC. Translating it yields CASSPGVKETQYF. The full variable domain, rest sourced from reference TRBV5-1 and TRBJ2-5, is KAGVTQTPRYLIKTRGQQVTLSCSPISGHRSVSWYQQTPGQGLQFLFEYFSETQRNKGNFPGRFSGRQFSNSRSEMNVSTLELGDSALYLCASSPGVKETQYFGPGTRLLVL.

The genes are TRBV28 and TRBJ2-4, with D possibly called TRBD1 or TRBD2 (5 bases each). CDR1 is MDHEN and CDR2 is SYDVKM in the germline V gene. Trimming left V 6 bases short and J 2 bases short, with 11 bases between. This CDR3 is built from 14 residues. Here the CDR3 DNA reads TGTGCCAGCAGCATTGAGGGGACCAAAAACATTCAGTACTTC. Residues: CASSIEGTKNIQYF. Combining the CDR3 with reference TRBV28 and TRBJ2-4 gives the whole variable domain DVKVTQSSRYLVKRTGEKVFLECVQDMDHENMFWYRQDPGLGLRLIYFSYDVKMKEKGDIPEGYSVSREKKERFSLILESASTNQTSMYLCASSIEGTKNIQYFGAGTRLSVL.

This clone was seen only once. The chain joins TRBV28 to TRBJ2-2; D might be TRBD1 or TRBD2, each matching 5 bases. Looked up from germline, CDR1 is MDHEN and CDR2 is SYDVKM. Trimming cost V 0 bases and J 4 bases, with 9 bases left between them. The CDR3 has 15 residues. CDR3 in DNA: TGTGCCAGCAGTTTATGGGGGGAACGCACCGGGGAGCTGTTTTTT. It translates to CASSLWGERTGELFF. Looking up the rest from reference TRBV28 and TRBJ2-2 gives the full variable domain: DVKVTQSSRYLVKRTGEKVFLECVQDMDHENMFWYRQDPGLGLRLIYFSYDVKMKEKGDIPEGYSVSREKKERFSLILESASTNQTSMYLCASSLWGERTGELFFGEGSRLTVL.

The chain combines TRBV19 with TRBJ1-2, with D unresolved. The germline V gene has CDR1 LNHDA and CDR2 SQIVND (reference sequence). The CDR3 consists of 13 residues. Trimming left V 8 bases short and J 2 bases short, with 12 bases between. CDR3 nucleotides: TGTGCCAGTCATGACCGGACCAACTATGGCTACACCTTC. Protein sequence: CASHDRTNYGYTF.

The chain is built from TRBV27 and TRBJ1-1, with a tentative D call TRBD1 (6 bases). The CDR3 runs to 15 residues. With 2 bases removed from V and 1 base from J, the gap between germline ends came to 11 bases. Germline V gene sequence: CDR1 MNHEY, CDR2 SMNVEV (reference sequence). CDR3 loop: CASSLTPGQNTEAFF. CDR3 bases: TGTGCCAGCAGTTTAACCCCGGGACAGAACACTGAAGCTTTCTTT.

This CDR3 is CASTKGQKNEKLFF. CDR3 nucleotide sequence: TGTGCCAGCACCAAGGGACAGAAAAATGAAAAACTGTTTTTT. The chain is built from TRBV13 and TRBJ1-4; 7 bases match TRBD1. Germline assignment: CDR1 PRHDT and CDR2 FYEKMQ (reference sequence). Germline trimming cut 7 bases from V and 5 bases from J; bases unmatched to any gene: 7. This CDR3 is built from 14 residues.

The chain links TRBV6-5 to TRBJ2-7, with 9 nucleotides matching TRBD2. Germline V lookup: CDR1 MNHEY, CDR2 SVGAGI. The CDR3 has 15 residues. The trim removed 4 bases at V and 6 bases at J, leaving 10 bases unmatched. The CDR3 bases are TGTGCCAGCAGTTTTGAGGCGGGAGGGCCGCGCGAGCAGTACTTC. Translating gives CASSFEAGGPREQYF.

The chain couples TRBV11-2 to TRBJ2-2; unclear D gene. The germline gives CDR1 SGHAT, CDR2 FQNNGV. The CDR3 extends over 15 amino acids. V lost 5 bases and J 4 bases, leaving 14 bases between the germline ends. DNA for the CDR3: TGTGCCAGCAGCCAAATTGGTCTACCCACCGGGGAGCTGTTTTTT. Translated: CASSQIGLPTGELFF.

The CDR3: CASRRTGTRGETQYF. The CDR3, as DNA: TGTGCCAGCAGGAGGACAGGCACCAGGGGGGAGACCCAGTACTTC. V is TRBV2 and J is TRBJ2-5; 7 bases fit TRBD1. This CDR3 region has 15 residues. The germline V gene encodes CDR1 SNHLY and CDR2 FYNNEI. Unmatched junction bases numbered 12, after V lost 6 bases and J lost 5 bases.

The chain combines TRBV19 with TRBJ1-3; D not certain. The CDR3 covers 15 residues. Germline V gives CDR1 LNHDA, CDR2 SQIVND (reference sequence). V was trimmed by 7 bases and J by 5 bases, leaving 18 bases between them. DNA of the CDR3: TGTGCCAGTACGGGATCGGGTGTGCAGAGAAACACCATATATTTT. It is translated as CASTGSGVQRNTIYF.

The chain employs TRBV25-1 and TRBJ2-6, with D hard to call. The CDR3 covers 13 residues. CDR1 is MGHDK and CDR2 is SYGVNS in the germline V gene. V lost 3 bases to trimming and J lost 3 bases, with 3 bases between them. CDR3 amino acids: CASSDSGANVLTF. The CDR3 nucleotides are TGTGCCAGCAGTGATAGTGGGGCCAACGTCCTGACTTTC.

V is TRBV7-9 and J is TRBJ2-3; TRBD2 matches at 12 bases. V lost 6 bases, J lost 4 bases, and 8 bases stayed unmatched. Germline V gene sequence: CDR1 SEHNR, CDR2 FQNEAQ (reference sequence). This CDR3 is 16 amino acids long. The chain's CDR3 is CASRAGLAGFADTQYF. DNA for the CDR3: TGTGCCAGCAGAGCAGGACTAGCGGGGTTTGCAGATACGCAGTATTTT.

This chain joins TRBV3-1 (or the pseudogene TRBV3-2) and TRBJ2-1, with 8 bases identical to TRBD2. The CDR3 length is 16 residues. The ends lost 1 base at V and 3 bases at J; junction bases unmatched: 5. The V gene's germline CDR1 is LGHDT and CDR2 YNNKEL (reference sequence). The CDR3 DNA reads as TGTGCCAGCAGCCAAGGCCTAGCGGGTCGCTACAATGAGCAGTTCTTC. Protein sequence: CASSQGLAGRYNEQFF.

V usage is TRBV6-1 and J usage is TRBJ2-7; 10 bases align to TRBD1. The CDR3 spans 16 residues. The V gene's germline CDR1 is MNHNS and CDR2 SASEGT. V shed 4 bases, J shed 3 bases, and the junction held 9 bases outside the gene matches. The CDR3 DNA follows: TGTGCCAGCAGTGCCCGTCCCGGGACAGGGGTCTACGAGCAGTACTTC. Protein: CASSARPGTGVYEQYF.

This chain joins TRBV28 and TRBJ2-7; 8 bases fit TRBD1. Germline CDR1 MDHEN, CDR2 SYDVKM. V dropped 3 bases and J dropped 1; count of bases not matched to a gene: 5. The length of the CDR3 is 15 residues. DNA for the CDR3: TGTGCCAGCAGTTTGTACAGGGGGACGTCCTACGAGCAGTACTTC. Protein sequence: CASSLYRGTSYEQYF.